One and the same sample provided the 5 T cell receptor beta chains below, sequenced in a study of OX40 agonist ivuxolimab in advanced cancers. Generated by immunoSEQ multiplex PCR, the TCRdb table keeps only in-frame clones and is missing some. The table includes about 83,000 clones, about 90% detected once. The sequences come from CD4+ or CD8+ T cells sorted from blood, collected in a trial of the OX40 agonist ivuxolimab. The receptors were sampled from an adult with an advanced solid tumor such as melanoma, head and neck, liver or kidney cancer.

The chain carries TRBV4-2 and TRBJ2-1; maybe TRBD2 (6 bases). The CDR3 consists of 18 residues. V was clipped by 0 bases and J by 0 bases, with 15 bases between them. CDR1 and CDR2 from the germline V gene are LGHNA and YNFKEQ. The CDR3 reads CASSQDLNAGSSYNEQFF. DNA of the CDR3: TGTGCCAGCAGCCAAGATTTGAACGCGGGGAGCTCCTACAATGAGCAGTTCTTC.

The rearrangement links TRBV30 to TRBJ1-2, with D unclear. The CDR3 has 13 residues. Germline V CDR1 and CDR2: GTSNPN, SVGIG (reference sequence). Deletions cut 1 base from V and 4 bases from J, with 10 bases between. In nucleotides, the CDR3 is TGTGCCTGGAGTGCCCCCCGGGGCTATGGCTACACCTTC. Residues: CAWSAPRGYGYTF.

A single count supports this clone. V gene TRBV11-1 combines with J gene TRBJ2-1, with 8 bases fitting TRBD2. The CDR3 sequence is 16 residues long. With V trimmed by 0 bases and J by 8 bases, 9 bases remained unmatched. Germline V gene lookup returns CDR1 SGHAT and CDR2 FQDESV (reference sequence). The DNA of the CDR3 is TGTGCCAGCAGCTTAGCCGGCGGGACTAGGATGTATGAGCAGTTCTTC. It encodes CASSLAGGTRMYEQFF.

The chain employs TRBV19 and TRBJ1-2; D is unclear. The germline V gene has CDR1 LNHDA and CDR2 SQIVND (reference sequence). The CDR3 sequence is 13 residues long. The ends were cut back, 3 bases at V and 4 bases at J, with 9 bases in the middle. The CDR3, as DNA: TGTGCCAGTAGTATTGGGCTGAGCTATGGCTACACCTTC. The encoded protein is CASSIGLSYGYTF.

This clone was observed a handful of times. The J gene is TRBJ1-5, the V gene TRBV19; D call uncertain. This CDR3 region has 12 residues. Trimming cost V 7 bases and J 12 bases, with 16 bases left between them. Germline values: CDR1 LNHDA, CDR2 SQIVND (reference sequence). The CDR3 DNA reads TGTGCCAGTAACAGTGGTCTCCGGCTCCAGCATTTT. It is translated as CASNSGLRLQHF.